These T cell receptor beta chains were read from a single sample in a study of T cell changes during pregnancy in multiple sclerosis. TCRdb keeps only in-frame clones here, not all; method: immunoSEQ multiplex PCR. The profile shows around 55,000 clones, around 93% of them singletons. The starting material was CD8+ T cells from peripheral blood mononuclear cells, obtained in the second trimester of pregnancy. The receptors were gathered from a female donor with multiple sclerosis, enrolled in a pregnancy study. Both conserved end residues are part of each CDR3. Each record gives: CDR3 DNA, CDR3 protein, CDR3 length, J gene, D gene, V gene, clone size. The D gene is left open where the match is weak. Some rows have no size entry. The others give once, few or many, or a class for an expanded clone.

DNA: TGTGCCAGCAGCCAAGAAGAGGGGGCGGGGGGAATCTACGAGCAGTACTTC
CDR3: CASSQEEGAGGIYEQYF
length: 17
J: TRBJ2-7
D: -
V: TRBV4-2
size: -

DNA: TGTGCCAGCAGCTCCGAGCTCGCGAACACCGGGGAGCTGTTTTTT
CDR3: CASSSELANTGELFF
length: 15
J: TRBJ2-2
D: -
V: TRBV11-3
size: -

DNA: TGTGCCAGCAGTTACGAGTCCCTAGGCAATGAGCAGTTCTTC
CDR3: CASSYESLGNEQFF
length: 14
J: TRBJ2-1
D: -
V: TRBV6-5
size: -

DNA: TGTGCCAGCAGATCAGAACGGGGTTGGCAAGAGACCCAGTACTTC
CDR3: CASRSERGWQETQYF
length: 15
J: TRBJ2-5
D: -
V: TRBV28
size: -

DNA: TGCACCAGCAGCCAAGTTTGGCGGGGGGGTGGAGAGCAGTTCTTC
CDR3: CTSSQVWRGGGEQFF
length: 15
J: TRBJ2-1
D: -
V: TRBV1
size: -

DNA: TGTGCCAGCAGCTTAGCAGGGGCTGGAAACACCATATATTTT
CDR3: CASSLAGAGNTIYF
length: 14
J: TRBJ1-3
D: -
V: TRBV7-6
size: -

DNA: TGCGCCAGCAGCCAAGAGCGGCAGCCGAGCTCTGGAAACACCATATATTTT
CDR3: CASSQERQPSSGNTIYF
length: 17
J: TRBJ1-3
D: -
V: TRBV4-1
size: -

DNA: TGTGCCAGTAGTCAGGGCGCCGGCGGGGAGCTGTTTTTT
CDR3: CASSQGAGGELFF
length: 13
J: TRBJ2-2
D: -
V: TRBV19
size: once

DNA: TGTGCCAGCAGCTTAGCTCCGGGACAAGGTTCGGAGCTGTTTTTT
CDR3: CASSLAPGQGSELFF
length: 15
J: TRBJ2-2
D: -
V: TRBV11-3
size: once

DNA: TGCGCCAGCAGCCAGCAGGAGAACACTGAAGCTTTCTTT
CDR3: CASSQQENTEAFF
length: 13
J: TRBJ1-1
D: -
V: TRBV4-1
size: -

DNA: TGTGCCAGCAGCTTAGTAGGGTTAGCGGAGTACCAAGAGACCCAGTACTTC
CDR3: CASSLVGLAEYQETQYF
length: 17
J: TRBJ2-5
D: -
V: TRBV7-9
size: -

DNA: TGTGCCAGCAGCTTATGGGGACAGGGCCAACAGCCCTGGGATGGCTACACCTTC
CDR3: CASSLWGQGQQPWDGYTF
length: 18
J: TRBJ1-2
D: TRBD1
V: TRBV7-9
size: few

DNA: TGTGCCAGCAGCCTAAGACTAGCGGGAGGGCCTTACGAGCAGTACTTC
CDR3: CASSLRLAGGPYEQYF
length: 16
J: TRBJ2-7
D: TRBD2
V: TRBV14
size: -

DNA: TGTGCCAGCAGCCTCCAGCGGGGGGCGGACACAGATACGCAGTATTTT
CDR3: CASSLQRGADTDTQYF
length: 16
J: TRBJ2-3
D: TRBD2
V: TRBV7-2
size: -

DNA: TGCAGCGTTATGACAGGGTTCGGCCCTGGGGCCAACGTCCTGACTTTC
CDR3: CSVMTGFGPGANVLTF
length: 16
J: TRBJ2-6
D: TRBD1
V: TRBV29-1
size: -

DNA: TGCAGCACCTGGGACTATACCTACGAGCAGTACTTC
CDR3: CSTWDYTYEQYF
length: 12
J: TRBJ2-7
D: TRBD2
V: TRBV29-1
size: -

DNA: TGTGCCAGTCTGGACAGGGCCTATGGCTACACCTTC
CDR3: CASLDRAYGYTF
length: 12
J: TRBJ1-2
D: TRBD1
V: TRBV9
size: -

DNA: TGTGCCAGCAGTGAAGGGAGGACAGGGCGAAACACCATATATTTT
CDR3: CASSEGRTGRNTIYF
length: 15
J: TRBJ1-3
D: TRBD1
V: TRBV2
size: -

DNA: TGTGCCAGCATAGGACAGGGGTGGAACACTGAAGCTTTCTTT
CDR3: CASIGQGWNTEAFF
length: 14
J: TRBJ1-1
D: TRBD1
V: TRBV2
size: -

DNA: TGTGCCAGCAGCGTAGCAAGACAGGGTACTAACTATGGCTACACCTTC
CDR3: CASSVARQGTNYGYTF
length: 16
J: TRBJ1-2
D: TRBD1
V: TRBV9
size: -

DNA: TGTGCCATCAGTCTTAGCGGGACGTACTACAATGAGCAGTTCTTC
CDR3: CAISLSGTYYNEQFF
length: 15
J: TRBJ2-1
D: TRBD2
V: TRBV10-3
size: -

DNA: TGTGCCAGCAGCTTAGACCCGATAGCTAACTATGGCTACACCTTC
CDR3: CASSLDPIANYGYTF
length: 15
J: TRBJ1-2
D: -
V: TRBV7-8
size: -

DNA: TGCAGTGGGGCAAGGGGGAATGAGCAGTTCTTC
CDR3: CSGARGNEQFF
length: 11
J: TRBJ2-1
D: -
V: TRBV20-1
size: -

DNA: TGTGCCATCAGTGATGTGACAGATAACTATGGCTACACCTTC
CDR3: CAISDVTDNYGYTF
length: 14
J: TRBJ1-2
D: -
V: TRBV10-3
size: -

DNA: TGTGCCAGCAGCTTTCAGGGGCCAGGGACTAATGAAAAACTGTTTTTT
CDR3: CASSFQGPGTNEKLFF
length: 16
J: TRBJ1-4
D: -
V: TRBV13
size: -

DNA: TGCAGCGTGTTTTCCGGGACAGCATATGGCTACACCTTC
CDR3: CSVFSGTAYGYTF
length: 13
J: TRBJ1-2
D: TRBD1
V: TRBV29-1
size: -

DNA: TGCGCCAGCCGGGACTCGCTTGGTAAGCAGTACTTC
CDR3: CASRDSLGKQYF
length: 12
J: TRBJ2-7
D: -
V: TRBV10-1
size: -

DNA: TGTGCCAGCAGTGAAGCCCCGGGGGCCGGGGAGCTGTTTTTT
CDR3: CASSEAPGAGELFF
length: 14
J: TRBJ2-2
D: -
V: TRBV6-1
size: -

DNA: TGTGCCAGCAGTGAGTGGGGAGGGGCTCTCTCAAAAGCCGGGGAGCTGTTTTTT
CDR3: CASSEWGGALSKAGELFF
length: 18
J: TRBJ2-2
D: TRBD2
V: TRBV6-1
size: -

DNA: TGTGCCAGCAGTATGACAGGGGGCAACACTGAAGCTTTCTTT
CDR3: CASSMTGGNTEAFF
length: 14
J: TRBJ1-1
D: TRBD1
V: TRBV28
size: -

DNA: TGTGCCAGCAGCTGGGGCACACTAGCGGGAGTAGAGACCCAGTACTTC
CDR3: CASSWGTLAGVETQYF
length: 16
J: TRBJ2-5
D: TRBD2
V: TRBV7-2
size: -

DNA: TGTGCCAGCAGTTTCGGGAGTGAGCAGTTCTTC
CDR3: CASSFGSEQFF
length: 11
J: TRBJ2-1
D: -
V: TRBV28
size: -

DNA: TGTGCCAGCAGTTCGGGACTAGCGGGAGTCGCATACAATGAGCAGTTCTTC
CDR3: CASSSGLAGVAYNEQFF
length: 17
J: TRBJ2-1
D: TRBD2
V: TRBV5-4
size: -

DNA: TGTGCCAGTAGCCTCGGGACAGGGGGCCTCTACGAGCAGTACTTC
CDR3: CASSLGTGGLYEQYF
length: 15
J: TRBJ2-7
D: TRBD1
V: TRBV19
size: -

DNA: TGTGCCAGCAGCGTAGGGGGCCTCAATCAGCCCCAGCATTTT
CDR3: CASSVGGLNQPQHF
length: 14
J: TRBJ1-5
D: -
V: TRBV9
size: -

DNA: TGTGCCAGCTCACCACCAGGGGGCGAAGATCAGCCCCAGCATTTT
CDR3: CASSPPGGEDQPQHF
length: 15
J: TRBJ1-5
D: TRBD1
V: TRBV18
size: -

DNA: TGCGCCAGCAGCCAGGGTAAGGAGTTCTACGAGCAGTACTTC
CDR3: CASSQGKEFYEQYF
length: 14
J: TRBJ2-7
D: -
V: TRBV4-1
size: -

DNA: TGTGCCAGCAGCTCAACAGGGAAAGAGACCCAGTACTTC
CDR3: CASSSTGKETQYF
length: 13
J: TRBJ2-5
D: -
V: TRBV7-9
size: once

DNA: TGTGCCAGCAGGGACACCGACTATGGCTACACCTTC
CDR3: CASRDTDYGYTF
length: 12
J: TRBJ1-2
D: -
V: TRBV7-8
size: -

DNA: TGTGCCAGCAGCACAGGGGGGAATGAAAAACTGTTTTTT
CDR3: CASSTGGNEKLFF
length: 13
J: TRBJ1-4
D: TRBD1
V: TRBV9
size: -

DNA: TGCGCCAGCAGCCAAGGGGTACAGGGGGATAACACTGAAGCTTTCTTT
CDR3: CASSQGVQGDNTEAFF
length: 16
J: TRBJ1-1
D: TRBD1
V: TRBV4-3
size: -

DNA: TGCGCCAGCAGTGCTCTCGACAATGAGCAGTTCTTC
CDR3: CASSALDNEQFF
length: 12
J: TRBJ2-1
D: -
V: TRBV10-2
size: -

DNA: TGTGCCAGCAGCAATAGACCGTCCCTCGGGACTTACGAGCAGTACTTC
CDR3: CASSNRPSLGTYEQYF
length: 16
J: TRBJ2-7
D: -
V: TRBV27
size: once

DNA: TGTGCCAGCAGCTTGGGTAGTGGGGGCAACACTGAAGCTTTCTTT
CDR3: CASSLGSGGNTEAFF
length: 15
J: TRBJ1-1
D: -
V: TRBV5-5
size: -